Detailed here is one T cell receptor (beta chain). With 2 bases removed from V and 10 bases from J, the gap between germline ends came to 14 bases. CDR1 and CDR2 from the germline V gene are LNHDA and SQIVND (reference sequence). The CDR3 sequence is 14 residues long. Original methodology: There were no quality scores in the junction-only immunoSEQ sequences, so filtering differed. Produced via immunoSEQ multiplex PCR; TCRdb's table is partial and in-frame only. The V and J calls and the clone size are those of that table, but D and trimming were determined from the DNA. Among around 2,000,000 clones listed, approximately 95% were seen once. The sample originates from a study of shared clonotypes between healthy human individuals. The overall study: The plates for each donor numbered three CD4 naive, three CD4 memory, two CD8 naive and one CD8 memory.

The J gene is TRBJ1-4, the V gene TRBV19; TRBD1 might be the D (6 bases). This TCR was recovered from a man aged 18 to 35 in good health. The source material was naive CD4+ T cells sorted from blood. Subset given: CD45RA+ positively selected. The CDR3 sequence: CASSITQGGGKLFF. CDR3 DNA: TGTGCCAGTAGTATAACTCAGGGAGGGGGAAAACTGTTTTTT.